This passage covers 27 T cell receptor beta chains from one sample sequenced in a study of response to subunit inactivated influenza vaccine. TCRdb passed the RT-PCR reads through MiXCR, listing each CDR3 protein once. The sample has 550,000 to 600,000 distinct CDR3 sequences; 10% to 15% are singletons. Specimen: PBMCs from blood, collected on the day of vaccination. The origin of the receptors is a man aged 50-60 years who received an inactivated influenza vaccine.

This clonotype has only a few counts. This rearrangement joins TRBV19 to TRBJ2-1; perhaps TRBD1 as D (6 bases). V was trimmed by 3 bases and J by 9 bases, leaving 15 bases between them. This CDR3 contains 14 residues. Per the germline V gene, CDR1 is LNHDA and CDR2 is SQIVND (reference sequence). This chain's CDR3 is CASSMSSRGGEQFF. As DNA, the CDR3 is TGTGCCAGTAGTATGAGTAGCAGGGGTGGTGAGCAGTTCTTC.

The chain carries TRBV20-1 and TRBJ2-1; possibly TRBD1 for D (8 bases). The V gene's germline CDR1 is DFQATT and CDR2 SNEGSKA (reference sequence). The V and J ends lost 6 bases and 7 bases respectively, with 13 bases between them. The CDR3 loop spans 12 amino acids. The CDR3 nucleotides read TGCAGTGCAAACAGGGGGGGGAATGAGCAGTTCTTC. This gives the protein CSANRGGNEQFF.

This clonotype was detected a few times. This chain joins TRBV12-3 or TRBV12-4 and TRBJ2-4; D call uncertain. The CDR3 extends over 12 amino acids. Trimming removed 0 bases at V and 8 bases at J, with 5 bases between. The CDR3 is CASSLASDIQYF. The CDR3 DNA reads TGTGCCAGCAGTTTAGCTTCGGACATTCAGTACTTC.

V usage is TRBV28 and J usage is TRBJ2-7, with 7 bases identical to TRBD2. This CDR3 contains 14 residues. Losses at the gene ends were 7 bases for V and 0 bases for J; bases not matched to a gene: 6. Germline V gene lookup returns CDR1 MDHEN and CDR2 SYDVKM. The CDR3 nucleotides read TGTGCCAGCACCCCGGGGGGAACCTCCTACGAGCAGTACTTC. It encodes CASTPGGTSYEQYF.

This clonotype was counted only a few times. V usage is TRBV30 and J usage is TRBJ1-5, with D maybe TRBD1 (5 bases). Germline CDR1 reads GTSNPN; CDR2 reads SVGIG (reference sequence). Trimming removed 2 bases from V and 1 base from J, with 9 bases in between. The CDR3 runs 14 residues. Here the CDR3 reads CAWSNQGSNQPQHF. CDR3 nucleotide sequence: TGTGCCTGGAGTAACCAGGGAAGCAATCAGCCCCAGCATTTT.

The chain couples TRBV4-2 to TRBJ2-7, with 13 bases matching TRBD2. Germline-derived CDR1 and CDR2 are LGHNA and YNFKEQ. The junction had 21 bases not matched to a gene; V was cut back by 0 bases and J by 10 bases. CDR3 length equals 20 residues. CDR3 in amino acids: CASSQDLGTSGAPTRISQYF. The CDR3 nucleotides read TGTGCCAGCAGCCAAGATCTAGGGACTAGCGGGGCCCCTACGAGGATTTCTCAGTACTTC.

CDR3 in DNA: TGTGCCAGCAGTTGGGATTACCAAGAGACCCAGTACTTC. This translates into CASSWDYQETQYF. The gene calls are TRBV5-6 and TRBJ2-5, with D unresolved. There are 13 residues in the CDR3. Looked up from germline, CDR1 is SGHDT and CDR2 is YYEEEE. The V end lost 5 bases, the J end lost 0 bases, and 8 bases lay between the germline ends.

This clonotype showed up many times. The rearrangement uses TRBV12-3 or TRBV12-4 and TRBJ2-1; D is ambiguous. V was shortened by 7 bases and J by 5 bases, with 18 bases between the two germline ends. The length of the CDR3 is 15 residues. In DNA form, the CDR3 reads TGTGCCAGCATCGGTTCAGAACACGGTCACAATGAGCAGTTCTTC. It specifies CASIGSEHGHNEQFF.

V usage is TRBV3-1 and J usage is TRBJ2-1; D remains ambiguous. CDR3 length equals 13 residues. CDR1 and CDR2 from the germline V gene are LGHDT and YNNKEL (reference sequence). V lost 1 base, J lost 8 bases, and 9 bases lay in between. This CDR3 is CASSQGVIDEQFF. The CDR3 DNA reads TGTGCCAGCAGCCAAGGGGTAATCGATGAGCAGTTCTTC.

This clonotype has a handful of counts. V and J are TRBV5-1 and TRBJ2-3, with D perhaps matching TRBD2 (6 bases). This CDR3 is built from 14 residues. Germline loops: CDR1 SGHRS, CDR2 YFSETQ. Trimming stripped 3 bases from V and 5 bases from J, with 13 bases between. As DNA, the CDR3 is TGCGCCAGCAGCTCCCTGACCGGGGGAGATACGCAGTATTTT. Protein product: CASSSLTGGDTQYF.

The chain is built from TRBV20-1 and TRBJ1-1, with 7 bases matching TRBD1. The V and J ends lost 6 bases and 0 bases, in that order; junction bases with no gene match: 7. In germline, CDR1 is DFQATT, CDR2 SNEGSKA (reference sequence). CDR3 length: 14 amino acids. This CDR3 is CSAPPQGMNTEAFF. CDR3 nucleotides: TGCAGTGCACCTCCACAGGGGATGAACACTGAAGCTTTCTTT.

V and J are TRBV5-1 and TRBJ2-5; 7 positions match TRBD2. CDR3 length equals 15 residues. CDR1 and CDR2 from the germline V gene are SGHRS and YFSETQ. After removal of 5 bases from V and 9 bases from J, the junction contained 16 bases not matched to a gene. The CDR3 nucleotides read TGCGCCAGCAGTCCGCTCGCGCGGGGAGGGACGGCCCAGTACTTC. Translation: CASSPLARGGTAQYF.

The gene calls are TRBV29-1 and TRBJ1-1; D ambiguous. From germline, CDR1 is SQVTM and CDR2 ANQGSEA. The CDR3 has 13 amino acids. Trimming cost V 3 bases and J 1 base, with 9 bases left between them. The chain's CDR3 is CSVEANTNTEAFF. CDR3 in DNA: TGCAGCGTTGAGGCCAATACGAACACTGAAGCTTTCTTT. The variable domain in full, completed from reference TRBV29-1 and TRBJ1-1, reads SAVISQKPSRDICQRGTSLTIQCQVDSQVTMMFWYRQQPGQSLTLIATANQGSEATYESGFVIDKFPISRPNLTFSTLTVSNMSPEDSSIYLCSVEANTNTEAFFGQGTRLTVV.

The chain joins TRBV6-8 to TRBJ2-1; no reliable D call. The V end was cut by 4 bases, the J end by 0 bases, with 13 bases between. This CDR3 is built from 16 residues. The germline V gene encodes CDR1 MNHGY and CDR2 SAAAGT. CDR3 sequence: CASSSIAELSYNEQFF. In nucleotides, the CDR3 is TGTGCCAGCAGTTCTATTGCGGAACTCTCCTACAATGAGCAGTTCTTC.

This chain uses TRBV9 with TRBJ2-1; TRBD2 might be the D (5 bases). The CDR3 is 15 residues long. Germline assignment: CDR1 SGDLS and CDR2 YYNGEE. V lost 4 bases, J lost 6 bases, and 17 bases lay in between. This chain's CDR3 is CASSPWLAGGNEQFF. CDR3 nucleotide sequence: TGTGCCAGCAGCCCCTGGCTGGCGGGCGGCAATGAGCAGTTCTTC.

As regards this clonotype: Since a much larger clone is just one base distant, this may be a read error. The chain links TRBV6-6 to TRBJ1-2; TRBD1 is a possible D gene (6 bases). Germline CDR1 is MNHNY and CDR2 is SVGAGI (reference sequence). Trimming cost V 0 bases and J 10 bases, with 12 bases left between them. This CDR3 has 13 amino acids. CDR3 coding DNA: TGTGCCAGCAGTTACTCACAGGGAAGAGACTACACCTTC. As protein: CASSYSQGRDYTF.

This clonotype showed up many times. The CDR3 nucleotides read TGCGCCAGCAGCTTGGTGGGACTAGTCTACAATGAGCAGTTCTTC. This sequence encodes CASSLVGLVYNEQFF. The chain recombines TRBV5-1 with TRBJ2-1, with 8 nucleotides matching TRBD2. CDR1 and CDR2 from the germline V gene are SGHRS and YFSETQ. The length of the CDR3 is 15 residues. The V and J ends lost 0 bases and 3 bases, in that order; junction bases with no gene match: 2.

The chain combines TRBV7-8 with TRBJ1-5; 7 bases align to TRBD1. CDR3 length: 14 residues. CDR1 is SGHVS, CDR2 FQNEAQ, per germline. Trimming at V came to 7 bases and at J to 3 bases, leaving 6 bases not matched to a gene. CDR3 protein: CASTPGTVNQPQHF. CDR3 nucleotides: TGTGCCAGCACCCCGGGGACAGTCAATCAGCCCCAGCATTTT.

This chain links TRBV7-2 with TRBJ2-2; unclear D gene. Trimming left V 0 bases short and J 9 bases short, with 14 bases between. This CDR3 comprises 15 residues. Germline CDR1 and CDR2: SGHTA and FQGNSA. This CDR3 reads CASSLAFPPQRELFF. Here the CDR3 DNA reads TGTGCCAGCAGCTTAGCTTTCCCCCCCCAAAGGGAGCTGTTTTTT.

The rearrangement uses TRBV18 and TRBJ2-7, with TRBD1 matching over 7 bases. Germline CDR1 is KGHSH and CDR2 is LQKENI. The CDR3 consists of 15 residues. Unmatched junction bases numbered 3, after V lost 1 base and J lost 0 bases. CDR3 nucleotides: TGTGCCAGCTCACCACAACAGGGGAGCTCCTACGAGCAGTACTTC. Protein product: CASSPQQGSSYEQYF. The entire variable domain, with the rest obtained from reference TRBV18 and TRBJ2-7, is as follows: NAGVMQNPRHLVRRRGQEARLRCSPMKGHSHVYWYRQLPEEGLKFMVYLQKENIIDESGMPKERFSAEFPKEGPSILRIQQVVRGDSAAYFCASSPQQGSSYEQYFGPGTRLTVT.

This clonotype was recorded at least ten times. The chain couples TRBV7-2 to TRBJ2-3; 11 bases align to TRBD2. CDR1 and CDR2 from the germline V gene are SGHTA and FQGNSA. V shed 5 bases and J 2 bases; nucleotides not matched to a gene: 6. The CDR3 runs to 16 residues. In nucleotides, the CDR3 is TGTGCCAGCAGCCTGAGACTAGCGGGGCCCACAGATACGCAGTATTTT. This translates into CASSLRLAGPTDTQYF.

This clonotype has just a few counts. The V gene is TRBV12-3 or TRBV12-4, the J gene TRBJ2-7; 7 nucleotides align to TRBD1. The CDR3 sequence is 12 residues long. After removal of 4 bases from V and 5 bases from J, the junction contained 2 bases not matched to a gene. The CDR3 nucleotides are TGTGCCAGCAGTTGGGGGACAGACGAGCAGTACTTC. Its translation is CASSWGTDEQYF.

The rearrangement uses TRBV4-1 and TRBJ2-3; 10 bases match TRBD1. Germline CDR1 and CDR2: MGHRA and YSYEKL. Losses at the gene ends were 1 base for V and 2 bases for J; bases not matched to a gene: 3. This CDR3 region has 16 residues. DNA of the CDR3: TGCGCCAGCAGCCAAGTTGGGACAGGGGTCACAGATACGCAGTATTTT. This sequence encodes CASSQVGTGVTDTQYF.

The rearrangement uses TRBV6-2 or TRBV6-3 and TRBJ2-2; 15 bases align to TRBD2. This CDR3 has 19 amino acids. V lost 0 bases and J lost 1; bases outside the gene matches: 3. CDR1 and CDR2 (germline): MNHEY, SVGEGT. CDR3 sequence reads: CASSYSLGLAGGNTGELFF. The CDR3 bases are TGTGCCAGCAGTTACTCGCTGGGACTAGCGGGGGGGAACACCGGGGAGCTGTTTTTT.

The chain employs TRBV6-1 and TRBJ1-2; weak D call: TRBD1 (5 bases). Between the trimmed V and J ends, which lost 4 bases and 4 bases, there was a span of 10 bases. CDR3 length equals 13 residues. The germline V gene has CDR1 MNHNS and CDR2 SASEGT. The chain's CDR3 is CASSVNGGYGYTF. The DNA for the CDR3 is TGTGCCAGCAGTGTCAATGGGGGCTATGGCTACACCTTC.

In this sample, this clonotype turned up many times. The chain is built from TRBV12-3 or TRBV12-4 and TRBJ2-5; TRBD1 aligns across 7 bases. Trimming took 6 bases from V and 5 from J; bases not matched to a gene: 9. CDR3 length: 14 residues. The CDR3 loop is CASSPTGAGETQYF. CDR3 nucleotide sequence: TGTGCCAGCAGCCCTACAGGGGCCGGGGAGACCCAGTACTTC.

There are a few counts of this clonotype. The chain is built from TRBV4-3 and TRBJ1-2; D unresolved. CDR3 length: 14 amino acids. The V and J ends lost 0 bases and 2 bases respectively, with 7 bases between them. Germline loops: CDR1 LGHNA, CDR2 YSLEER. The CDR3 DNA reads TGCGCCAGCAGCCAAGATCCCTTCAACTATGGCTACACCTTC. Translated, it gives CASSQDPFNYGYTF.